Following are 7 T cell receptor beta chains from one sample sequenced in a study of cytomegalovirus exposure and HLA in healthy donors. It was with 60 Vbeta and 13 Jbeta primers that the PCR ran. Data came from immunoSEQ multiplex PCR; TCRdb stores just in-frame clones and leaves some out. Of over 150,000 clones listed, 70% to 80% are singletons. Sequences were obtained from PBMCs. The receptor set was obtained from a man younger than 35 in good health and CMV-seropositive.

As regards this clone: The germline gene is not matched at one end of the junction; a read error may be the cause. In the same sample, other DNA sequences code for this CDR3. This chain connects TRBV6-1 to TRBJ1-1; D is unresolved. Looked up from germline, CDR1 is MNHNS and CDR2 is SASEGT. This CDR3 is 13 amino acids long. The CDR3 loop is CASSEVRNTEAFF. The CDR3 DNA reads TGTGCCAGCAGTGAAGTGCGGAACACCGAAGCTTTCTTT.

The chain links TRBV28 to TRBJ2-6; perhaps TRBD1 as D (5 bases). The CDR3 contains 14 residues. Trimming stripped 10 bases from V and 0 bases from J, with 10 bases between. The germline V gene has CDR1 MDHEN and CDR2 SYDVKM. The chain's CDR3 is CATFQGSGANVLTF. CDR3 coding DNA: TGTGCCACCTTCCAGGGCTCTGGGGCCAACGTCCTGACTTTC.

CDR3 protein: CASSEEMRRSFRGNIQYF. The CDR3 region has the DNA TGTGCCAGCAGTGAAGAGATGAGGAGGTCCTTCCGTGGGAACATTCAGTACTTC. The genes are TRBV6-1 and TRBJ2-4; possible D gene TRBD2, 5 bases. The CDR3 consists of 18 residues. The germline gives CDR1 MNHNS, CDR2 SASEGT. V was shortened by 1 base and J by 7 bases, with 23 bases between the two germline ends.

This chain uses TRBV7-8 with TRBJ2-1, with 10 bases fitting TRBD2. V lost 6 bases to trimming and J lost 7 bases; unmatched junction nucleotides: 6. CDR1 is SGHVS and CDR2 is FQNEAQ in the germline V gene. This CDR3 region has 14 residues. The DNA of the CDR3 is TGTGCCAGCAGACCCGGGACTAGCGATAATGAGCAGTTCTTC. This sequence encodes CASRPGTSDNEQFF.

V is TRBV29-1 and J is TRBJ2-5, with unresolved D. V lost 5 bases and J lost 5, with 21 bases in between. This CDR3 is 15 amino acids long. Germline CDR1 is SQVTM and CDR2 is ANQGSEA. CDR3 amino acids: CSVPAVGTLGETQYF. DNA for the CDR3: TGCAGCGTTCCCGCGGTCGGCACCCTTGGGGAGACCCAGTACTTC.

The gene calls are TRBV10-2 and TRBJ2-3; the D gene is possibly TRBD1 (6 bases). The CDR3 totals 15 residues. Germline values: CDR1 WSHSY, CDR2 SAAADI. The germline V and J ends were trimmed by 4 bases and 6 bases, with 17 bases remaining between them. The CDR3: CASSGTVKRTDTQYF. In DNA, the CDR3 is TGCGCCAGCAGTGGGACAGTCAAACGGACGGATACGCAGTATTTT.

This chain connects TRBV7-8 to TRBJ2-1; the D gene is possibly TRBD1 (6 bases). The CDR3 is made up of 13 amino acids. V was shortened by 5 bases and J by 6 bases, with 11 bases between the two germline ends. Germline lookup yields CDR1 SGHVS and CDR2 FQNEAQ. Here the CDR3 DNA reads TGTGCCAGCAGCCCAGGACAGAGCAATGAGCAGTTCTTC. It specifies CASSPGQSNEQFF.